Below are 24 T cell receptor beta chains sequenced from a single sample in a study of blood T cell repertoires in COVID-19. TCRdb keeps only in-frame clones here, not all; method: immunoSEQ multiplex PCR. This sample has more than 150,000 clones, with 90% found just once. The sample consisted of peripheral blood. The receptors derive from a man in his fifties or sixties with acute or convalescent COVID-19.

This sequence joins TRBV12-3 or TRBV12-4 and TRBJ1-1; D is undetermined. With 7 bases removed from V and 8 bases from J, the gap between germline ends came to 14 bases. The CDR3 totals 12 residues. The CDR3 nucleotides are TGTGCCAGCACTCTAACAGAGAGCGAAGCTTTCTTT. The encoded protein is CASTLTESEAFF.

This chain uses TRBV7-3 with TRBJ1-4; D is possibly TRBD1 (5 bases). Germline CDR1 reads SGHTA; CDR2 reads FQGTGA. The CDR3 is 15 residues long. V shed 3 bases and J shed 2 bases, with 10 bases lying between them. The CDR3 sequence is CASSFKGRTNEKLFF. The DNA of the CDR3 is TGTGCCAGCAGCTTTAAGGGGCGCACTAATGAAAAACTGTTTTTT.

The V gene is TRBV10-3, the J gene TRBJ2-3, with 8 bases that match TRBD2. The V segment lost 0 bases and the J segment 2 bases; nucleotides outside the gene matches: 4. The CDR3 has 16 residues. Germline-derived CDR1 and CDR2 are ENHRY and SYGVKD. CDR3 sequence reads: CAISESRGGVTDTQYF. The CDR3 coding sequence is TGTGCCATCAGTGAGTCCCGGGGGGGGGTCACAGATACGCAGTATTTT.

The chain recombines TRBV6-1 with TRBJ1-5; D remains ambiguous. Germline CDR1 MNHNS, CDR2 SASEGT. The CDR3 spans 14 residues. The ends were cut back, 3 bases at V and 4 bases at J, with 10 bases in the middle. CDR3: CASSERAGNQPQHF. CDR3 nucleotides: TGTGCCAGCAGTGAGAGGGCTGGTAATCAGCCCCAGCATTTT.

The J gene is TRBJ2-1, the V gene TRBV6-5, with D tentatively TRBD1 (6 bases). Germline loops: CDR1 MNHEY, CDR2 SVGAGI. Trimming stripped 2 bases from V and 5 bases from J, with 13 bases between. This CDR3 has 15 amino acids. The CDR3 nucleotides are TGTGCCAGCAGTTACGTTTCAGGGGCCGACAATGAGCAGTTCTTC. The encoded protein is CASSYVSGADNEQFF.

This chain connects TRBV2 to TRBJ2-1, with D possibly matching TRBD2 (5 bases). V dropped 6 bases and J dropped 0 bases, with 12 bases sitting between them. The CDR3 length is 15 residues. Germline-derived CDR1 and CDR2 are SNHLY and FYNNEI. CDR3 sequence (DNA): TGTGCCAGCAGAGCGACTACTAGCTCCTACAATGAGCAGTTCTTC. This encodes CASRATTSSYNEQFF.

This chain connects TRBV5-1 to TRBJ1-1, with D perhaps matching TRBD1 (5 bases). Germline V gene data show CDR1 as SGHRS and CDR2 as YFSETQ. Deletions cut 4 bases from V and 4 bases from J, with 14 bases between. The CDR3 is 14 amino acids. DNA of the CDR3: TGCGCCAGCAGCATCGGTGCAGGGTCCACTGAAGCTTTCTTT. Its translation is CASSIGAGSTEAFF. Based on the CDR3 plus reference TRBV5-1 and TRBJ1-1, the full variable domain is KAGVTQTPRYLIKTRGQQVTLSCSPISGHRSVSWYQQTPGQGLQFLFEYFSETQRNKGNFPGRFSGRQFSNSRSEMNVSTLELGDSALYLCASSIGAGSTEAFFGQGTRLTVV.

The V and J genes are TRBV7-2 and TRBJ2-1, with 8 bases lining up with TRBD2. This CDR3 has 15 amino acids. Germline CDR1 is SGHTA and CDR2 is FQGNSA. The V gene end was trimmed by 3 bases and the J gene end by 6 bases; junction bases not matched to a gene: 7. This chain's CDR3 is CASSFYSGTSNEQFF. In nucleotides, the CDR3 is TGTGCCAGCAGCTTTTACTCCGGGACTAGCAATGAGCAGTTCTTC.

This rearrangement joins TRBV7-8 to TRBJ1-6, with 9 bases that match TRBD1. Trimming removed 5 bases from V and 4 bases from J; junction bases left unmatched: 15. The CDR3 extends over 19 amino acids. The germline gives CDR1 SGHVS, CDR2 FQNEAQ. The CDR3 sequence: CASSLGTGRAKEYNSPLHF. The CDR3 nucleotides are TGTGCCAGCAGCCTAGGGACAGGGAGGGCCAAAGAGTATAATTCACCCCTCCACTTT. The entire variable domain, with the rest obtained from reference TRBV7-8 and TRBJ1-6, is as follows: GAGVSQSPRYKVAKRGQDVALRCDPISGHVSLFWYQQALGQGPEFLTYFQNEAQLDKSGLPSDRFFAERPEGSVSTLKIQRTQQEDSAVYLCASSLGTGRAKEYNSPLHFGNGTRLTVT.

The V call is TRBV10-3, the J call TRBJ2-7; 8 bases align to TRBD2. Germline-derived CDR1 and CDR2 are ENHRY and SYGVKD. V was pared by 4 bases and J by 6 bases, with 2 bases of the junction left unmatched. The CDR3 has 12 amino acids. The CDR3 sequence: CAISAGGGEQYV. The CDR3 coding sequence is TGTGCCATCAGTGCCGGGGGGGGCGAGCAGTACGTC.

The rearrangement uses TRBV24-1 and TRBJ2-2; D is uncertain. V lost 6 bases and J lost 4, with 8 bases in between. The CDR3 has 13 residues. Germline V lookup: CDR1 KGHDR, CDR2 SFDVKD. The CDR3 DNA reads as TGTGCCACCAGTCAGGAAATCACCGGGGAGCTGTTTTTT. It codes for CATSQEITGELFF.

This chain joins TRBV28 and TRBJ2-7, with TRBD2 matching over 12 bases. Germline CDR1 and CDR2: MDHEN and SYDVKM. V lost 3 bases, J lost 2 bases, and 2 bases stayed unmatched. The CDR3 sequence is 15 residues long. CDR3 sequence (DNA): TGTGCCAGCAGTTTGACTAGCGGGGGCACCTACGAGCAGTACTTC. This gives the protein CASSLTSGGTYEQYF.

The chain joins TRBV7-9 to TRBJ1-2; 10 bases line up with TRBD1. V was pared by 3 bases and J by 8 bases, with 6 bases of the junction left unmatched. Per the germline V gene, CDR1 is SEHNR and CDR2 is FQNEAQ (reference sequence). The CDR3 is made up of 14 amino acids. DNA of the CDR3: TGTGCCAGCAGCTTGGGACAGGGGCCAGGGGGCTACACCTTC. Its protein product is CASSLGQGPGGYTF.

This clone has only a few counts. This chain links TRBV18 with TRBJ1-1; D possibly corresponds to TRBD1 (5 bases). CDR1 is KGHSH, CDR2 LQKENI, per germline. This CDR3 contains 16 residues. Trimming took off 0 bases at V and 1 base at J, with 12 bases between the two ends. In DNA, the CDR3 is TGTGCCAGCTCACCACCGGGGCTCCTCCCGAACACTGAAGCTTTCTTT. Translated: CASSPPGLLPNTEAFF.

This chain links TRBV7-3 with TRBJ2-1; 9 bases align to TRBD2. The CDR3 is made up of 15 amino acids. The J segment lost 6 bases and the V segment lost 0 bases, leaving 3 bases of the junction unmatched. Germline CDR1 reads SGHTA; CDR2 reads FQGTGA. The CDR3 DNA reads TGTGCCAGCAGCTTAACTAGCGGGAGTAGCAATGAGCAGTTCTTC. It codes for CASSLTSGSSNEQFF. Full variable domain (missing parts from reference TRBV7-3 and TRBJ2-1): GAGVSQTPSNKVTEKGKYVELRCDPISGHTALYWYRQSLGQGPEFLIYFQGTGAADDSGLPNDRFFAVRPEGSVSTLKIQRTERGDSAVYLCASSLTSGSSNEQFFGPGTRLTVL.

This chain links TRBV30 with TRBJ2-3, with 9 bases matching TRBD2. Germline assignment: CDR1 GTSNPN and CDR2 SVGIG (reference sequence). There are 14 residues in the CDR3. The ends lost 4 bases at V and 4 bases at J; junction bases unmatched: 6. The CDR3 DNA sequence: TGTGCCTGGACAGTAGCGGGAGTGGCAGATACGCAGTATTTT. Amino acids: CAWTVAGVADTQYF.

This clone was observed a few times. The chain has TRBV7-3 and TRBJ2-3; 11 positions match TRBD1. This CDR3 contains 16 residues. The germline V gene has CDR1 SGHTA and CDR2 FQGTGA. V gave up 5 bases and J gave up 4 bases; unmatched junction bases: 8. The CDR3, as DNA: TGTGCCAGCAGCAAACAGGACAGGGGGCTCGCAGATACGCAGTATTTT. Translating gives CASSKQDRGLADTQYF.

The chain combines TRBV9 with TRBJ2-3, with D possibly TRBD2 on 6 matching bases. V lost 1 base, J lost 4 bases, and 13 bases lay in between. CDR1 SGDLS and CDR2 YYNGEE come from the germline V gene. CDR3 length: 15 residues. The CDR3 nucleotides are TGTGCCAGCAGCGTAACGACTAGGTGGGCAGATACGCAGTATTTT. Translating gives CASSVTTRWADTQYF.

This clone was observed once. This rearrangement joins TRBV24-1 to TRBJ2-2; D gene uncertain. V lost 3 bases to trimming and J lost 2 bases, with 9 bases between them. The CDR3 contains 15 residues. Germline loops: CDR1 KGHDR, CDR2 SFDVKD. CDR3 region: CATSDTQINTGELFF. CDR3 in DNA: TGTGCCACCAGTGATACGCAGATAAACACCGGGGAGCTGTTTTTT.

Only one count was recorded for this clone. This rearrangement joins TRBV7-2 to TRBJ1-3; 8 bases align to TRBD1. Germline values: CDR1 SGHTA, CDR2 FQGNSA. V lost 5 bases, J lost 8 bases, and 11 bases stayed unmatched. The CDR3 totals 15 residues. The CDR3 spells CASSPRRQGPDTIYF. The CDR3, as DNA: TGTGCCAGCAGCCCCCGCCGACAGGGGCCGGACACCATATATTTT.

This clone has a single count. The genes are TRBV5-1 and TRBJ2-2, with D perhaps matching TRBD2 (6 bases). The CDR3 extends over 16 amino acids. The germline CDR1 and CDR2 sequences are SGHRS and YFSETQ. The ends were cut back, 2 bases at V and 0 bases at J, with 11 bases in the middle. The CDR3 is CASSFSGDANTGELFF. The CDR3 coding sequence is TGCGCCAGCAGCTTTAGCGGCGACGCGAACACCGGGGAGCTGTTTTTT.

This clone has just one count. V and J are TRBV24-1 and TRBJ2-1; 15 bases are a match to TRBD2. With 4 bases clipped from V and 6 bases from J, the junction kept 3 bases outside the gene matches. CDR3 length equals 16 residues. Looked up from germline, CDR1 is KGHDR and CDR2 is SFDVKD. The DNA of the CDR3 is TGTGCCACCAGTGACCGGACTAGCGGGAGGGTCAATGAGCAGTTCTTC. Protein sequence: CATSDRTSGRVNEQFF.

CDR3 DNA: TGTGCCAGCAGCTTGGCGGCTAGCGGGAGGAGCACAGATACGCAGTATTTT. Translating it yields CASSLAASGRSTDTQYF. The chain has TRBV5-4 and TRBJ2-3, with TRBD2 matching 11 bases. The CDR3 sequence is 17 residues long. V gave up 0 bases and J gave up 0 bases; unmatched junction bases: 3. Germline V gene lookup returns CDR1 SGHNT and CDR2 YYREEE (reference sequence).

This chain links TRBV7-2 with TRBJ2-1; 11 bases map to TRBD2. J lost 5 bases, V lost 2 bases, and 2 bases had no gene match. The CDR3 totals 15 residues. Germline V CDR1 and CDR2: SGHTA, FQGNSA. The chain's CDR3 is CASSLMTSGNNEQFF. CDR3 bases: TGTGCCAGCAGCTTAATGACTAGCGGGAACAATGAGCAGTTCTTC.